This T cell receptor beta chain came from a study of blood T cell repertoires in COVID-19. Study overall: The study drew acute and convalescent COVID-19 samples from the United States, Italy and Spain.

Original analysis: Nucleated cell counts were estimated from reference gene primer amplification. Sequenced by immunoSEQ multiplex PCR; TCRdb stores in-frame clones only, minus some. The V and J calls and the clone size are those of that table, but D and trimming were determined from the DNA. The sample consists of roughly 60,000 clones, around 70% of them appearing once. Germline CDR1 is MDHEN and CDR2 is SYDVKM. The CDR3 loop spans 16 amino acids. V was pared by 5 bases and J by 7 bases, with 12 bases of the junction left unmatched. This sequence originates from a woman in her seventies with COVID-19, enrolled during active disease. Specimen: peripheral blood. The rearrangement uses TRBV28 and TRBJ1-4; 8 bases fit TRBD1. CDR3 nucleotides: TGTGCCAGCAGTCCTTCCTATGGACAGGGTGTTGAAAAACTGTTTTTT. Its translation: CASSPSYGQGVEKLFF.